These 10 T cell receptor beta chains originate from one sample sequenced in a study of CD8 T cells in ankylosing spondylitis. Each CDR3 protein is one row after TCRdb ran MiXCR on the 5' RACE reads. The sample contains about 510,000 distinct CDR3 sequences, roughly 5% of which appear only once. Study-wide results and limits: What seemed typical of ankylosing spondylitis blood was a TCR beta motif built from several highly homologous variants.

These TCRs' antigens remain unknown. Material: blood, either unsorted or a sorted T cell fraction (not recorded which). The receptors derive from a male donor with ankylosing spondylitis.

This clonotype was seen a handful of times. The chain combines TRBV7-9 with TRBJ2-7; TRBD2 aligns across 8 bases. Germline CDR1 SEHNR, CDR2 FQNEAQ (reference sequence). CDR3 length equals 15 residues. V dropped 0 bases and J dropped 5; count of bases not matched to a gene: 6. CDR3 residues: CASSLASGSSNEQYF. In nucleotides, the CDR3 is TGTGCCAGCAGCTTAGCCAGCGGGAGCTCTAACGAGCAGTACTTC.

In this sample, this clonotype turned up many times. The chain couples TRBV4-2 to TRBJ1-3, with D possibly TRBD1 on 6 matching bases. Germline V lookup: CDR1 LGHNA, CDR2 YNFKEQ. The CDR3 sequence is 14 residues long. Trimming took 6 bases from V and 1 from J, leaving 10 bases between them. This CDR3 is CASSLTGSGNTIYF. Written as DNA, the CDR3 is TGTGCCAGCAGTCTGACAGGATCTGGAAACACCATATATTTT.

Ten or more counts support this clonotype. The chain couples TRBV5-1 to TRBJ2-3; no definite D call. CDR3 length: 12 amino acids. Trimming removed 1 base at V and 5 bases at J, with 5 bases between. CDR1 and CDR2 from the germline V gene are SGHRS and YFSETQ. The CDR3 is CASSLLVDTQYF. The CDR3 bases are TGCGCCAGCAGCTTGTTAGTAGATACGCAGTATTTT.

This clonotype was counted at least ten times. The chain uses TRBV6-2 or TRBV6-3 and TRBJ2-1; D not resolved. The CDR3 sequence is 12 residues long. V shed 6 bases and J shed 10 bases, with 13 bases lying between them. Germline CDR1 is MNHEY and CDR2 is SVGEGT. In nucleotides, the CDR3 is TGTGCCAGCAGCCCCTCTCGGAAGGAGCAGTTCTTC. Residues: CASSPSRKEQFF.

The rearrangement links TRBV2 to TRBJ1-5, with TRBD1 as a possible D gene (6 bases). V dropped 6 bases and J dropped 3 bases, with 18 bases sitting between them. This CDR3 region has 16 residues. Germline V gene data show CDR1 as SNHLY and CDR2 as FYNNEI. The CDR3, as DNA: TGTGCCAGCAGGGGCACAGGGCCGAGGGTCAATCAGCCCCAGCATTTT. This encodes CASRGTGPRVNQPQHF.

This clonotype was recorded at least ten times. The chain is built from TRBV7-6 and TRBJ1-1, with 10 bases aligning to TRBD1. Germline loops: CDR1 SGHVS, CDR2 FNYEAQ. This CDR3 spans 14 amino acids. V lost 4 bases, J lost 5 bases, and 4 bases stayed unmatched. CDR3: CASSWGTGETEAFF. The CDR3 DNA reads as TGTGCCAGCAGCTGGGGGACAGGGGAGACTGAAGCTTTCTTT.

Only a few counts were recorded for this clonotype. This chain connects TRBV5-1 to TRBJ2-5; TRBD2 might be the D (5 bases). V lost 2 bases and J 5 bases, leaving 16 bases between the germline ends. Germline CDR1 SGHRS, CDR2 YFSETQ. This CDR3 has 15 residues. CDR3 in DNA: TGCGCCAGCAGCTTAACCCGGCTCGGGGAGGAGACCCAGTACTTC. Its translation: CASSLTRLGEETQYF.

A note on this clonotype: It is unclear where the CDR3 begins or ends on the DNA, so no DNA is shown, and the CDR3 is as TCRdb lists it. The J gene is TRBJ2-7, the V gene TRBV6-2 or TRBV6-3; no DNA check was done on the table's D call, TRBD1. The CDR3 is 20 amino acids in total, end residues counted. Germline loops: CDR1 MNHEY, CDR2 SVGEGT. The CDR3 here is CARFCVLLCQQPGVGNEQYF.

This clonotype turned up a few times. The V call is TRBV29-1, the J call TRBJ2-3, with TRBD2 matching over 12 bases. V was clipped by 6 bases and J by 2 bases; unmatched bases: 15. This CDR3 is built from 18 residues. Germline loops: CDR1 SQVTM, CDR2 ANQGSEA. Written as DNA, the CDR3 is TGCAGCGTCCGAGGGACTAGCGGGCCTACTCCCTACACAGATACGCAGTATTTT. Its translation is CSVRGTSGPTPYTDTQYF.

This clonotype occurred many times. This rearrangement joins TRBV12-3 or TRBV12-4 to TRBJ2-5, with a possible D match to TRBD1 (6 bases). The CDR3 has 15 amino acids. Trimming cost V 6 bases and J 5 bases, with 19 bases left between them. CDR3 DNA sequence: TGTGCCAGCAGCCCTACTACAGGGTCTGGGGAGACCCAGTACTTC. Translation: CASSPTTGSGETQYF.